Following are 27 T cell receptor beta chains from one sample sequenced in a study of blood T cells in healthy people across ages. A second about 7 to 12 cycle PCR used barcoded and J-beta primers. TCRdb re-called the 5' RACE reads with MiXCR, one entry per CDR3 protein. The data hold around 1,100,000 distinct CDR3 sequences, with less than 45% observed a single time. The sequenced material came from blood. These receptors all come from a man aged 18 to 35 in good health.

The chain joins TRBV4-3 to TRBJ2-1; D remains ambiguous. Trimming stripped 2 bases from V and 6 bases from J, with 14 bases between. The germline gives CDR1 LGHNA, CDR2 YSLEER. This CDR3 is built from 15 residues. CDR3 protein: CASSQQAQPVNEQFF. CDR3 DNA: TGCGCCAGCAGCCAACAAGCACAGCCCGTCAATGAGCAGTTCTTC.

This clonotype was counted a few times. The chain recombines TRBV6-5 with TRBJ1-2; the D is unclear. Germline lookup yields CDR1 MNHEY and CDR2 SVGAGI. V was trimmed by 2 bases and J by 4 bases, leaving 17 bases between them. The length of the CDR3 is 16 residues. As DNA, the CDR3 is TGTGCCAGCAGTTACCAAGGACCGACCGACCCCTATGGCTACACCTTC. It codes for CASSYQGPTDPYGYTF.

This clonotype came up a few times. The V gene is TRBV7-9, the J gene TRBJ1-2; 8 nucleotides align to TRBD1. Unmatched junction bases numbered 5, after V lost 5 bases and J lost 0 bases. CDR3 length: 15 residues. The V gene's germline CDR1 is SEHNR and CDR2 FQNEAQ (reference sequence). This CDR3 is CASSPPTGANYGYTF. Here the CDR3 DNA reads TGTGCCAGCAGCCCTCCGACAGGGGCTAACTATGGCTACACCTTC.

The J gene is TRBJ2-7, the V gene TRBV7-2, with D maybe TRBD1 (6 bases). V gave up 2 bases and J gave up 7 bases, with 21 bases separating them. CDR1 is SGHTA and CDR2 is FQGNSA in the germline V gene. This CDR3 region has 16 residues. CDR3 nucleotides: TGTGCCAGCAGCTTATACGTGAGGGACACCTACAATGAGCAGTACTTC. It codes for CASSLYVRDTYNEQYF.

DNA of the CDR3: TGTGCCAGCGGCCAGGGTGCAACTAATGAAAAACTGTTTTTT. It encodes CASGQGATNEKLFF. This chain uses TRBV7-8 with TRBJ1-4; perhaps TRBD1 as D (5 bases). CDR1 SGHVS and CDR2 FQNEAQ come from the germline V gene. V lost 8 bases and J lost 0, with 10 bases in between. The CDR3 extends over 14 amino acids.

The V gene is TRBV4-2, the J gene TRBJ2-3, with D unresolved. Germline V lookup: CDR1 LGHNA, CDR2 YNFKEQ. Trimming shortened V by 2 bases and J by 3 bases, and 12 bases separated the two germline ends. The CDR3 extends over 15 amino acids. The CDR3 coding sequence is TGTGCCAGCAGCCAACCCGGCGGCCGAACAGATACGCAGTATTTT. Protein sequence: CASSQPGGRTDTQYF.

The chain has TRBV2 and TRBJ1-1; D remains ambiguous. The V and J ends lost 7 bases and 1 base respectively, with 13 bases between them. CDR3 size: 14 residues. The germline V gene encodes CDR1 SNHLY and CDR2 FYNNEI. The CDR3 reads CASTEVTENTEAFF. In DNA, the CDR3 is TGTGCCAGCACGGAAGTTACAGAGAACACTGAAGCTTTCTTT.

The CDR3 protein is CASSEPGQGDNEQFF. The CDR3 DNA follows: TGTGCCAGCAGTGAACCGGGACAGGGAGACAATGAGCAGTTCTTC. The gene calls are TRBV25-1 and TRBJ2-1; 9 bases align to TRBD1. V dropped 2 bases and J dropped 5; count of bases not matched to a gene: 4. The CDR3 extends over 15 amino acids. Germline values: CDR1 MGHDK, CDR2 SYGVNS.

This chain connects TRBV4-1 to TRBJ2-5; tentative D call: TRBD2 (7 bases). Between the trimmed V and J ends, which lost 0 bases and 11 bases, there was a span of 22 bases. CDR1 and CDR2 (germline): MGHRA, YSYEKL. The CDR3 has 16 residues. The CDR3 spells CASSQDWRGPPLEQYF. The CDR3, as DNA: TGCGCCAGCAGCCAAGACTGGCGGGGGCCCCCCCTGGAGCAGTACTTC.

This clonotype was counted only a few times. V usage is TRBV11-2 and J usage is TRBJ2-3, with 8 nucleotides matching TRBD1. CDR1 SGHAT and CDR2 FQNNGV come from the germline V gene. With V trimmed by 0 bases and J by 2 bases, 10 bases remained unmatched. The length of the CDR3 is 18 residues. CDR3 DNA sequence: TGTGCCAGCAGCTTAGATAAAGACAGGGGAATAGACACAGATACGCAGTATTTT. Amino acid sequence: CASSLDKDRGIDTDTQYF.

This clonotype was observed a few times. CDR3 nucleotide sequence: TGCAGTGCTAGAATATCTAGGGGACTAGCGGGGGCAAATGAGCAGTTCTTC. This codes for CSARISRGLAGANEQFF. J is TRBJ2-1 and V is TRBV20-1; the match to TRBD2 covers 14 bases. The CDR3 covers 17 residues. J was trimmed by 7 bases and V by 2 bases; bases with no gene match: 10. Germline CDR1 is DFQATT and CDR2 is SNEGSKA (reference sequence).

V usage is TRBV6-6 and J usage is TRBJ1-2; no reliable D call. This CDR3 is built from 15 residues. CDR1 and CDR2 from the germline V gene are MNHNY and SVGAGI (reference sequence). V lost 2 bases, J lost 3 bases, and 13 bases lay in between. CDR3 in DNA: TGTGCCAGCAGTTACGGGCAGCGCCCCGACTATGGCTACACCTTC. As protein: CASSYGQRPDYGYTF.

This clonotype was found a few times. This chain uses TRBV7-9 with TRBJ2-3; TRBD2 might be the D (6 bases). V was pared by 3 bases and J by 0 bases, with 13 bases between. Looked up from germline, CDR1 is SEHNR and CDR2 is FQNEAQ (reference sequence). The CDR3 runs to 16 residues. For the CDR3, the DNA is TGTGCCAGCAGCTTTATTGCGGGGCTTAGCACAGATACGCAGTATTTT. Translation: CASSFIAGLSTDTQYF.

In its sample, this clonotype was seen many times. The rearrangement joins TRBV4-3 to TRBJ2-3; D gene unclear. The CDR3 loop spans 13 amino acids. The V end lost 1 base, the J end lost 6 bases, and 8 bases lay between the germline ends. Germline CDR1 reads LGHNA; CDR2 reads YSLEER. In nucleotides, the CDR3 is TGCGCCAGCAGCCAAGTGTTGGTGGATACGCAGTATTTT. Translating it yields CASSQVLVDTQYF.

The rearrangement links TRBV28 to TRBJ2-1; TRBD2 might be the D (6 bases). Trimming shortened V by 4 bases and J by 15 bases, and 19 bases separated the two germline ends. The CDR3 spans 13 residues. Germline V gives CDR1 MDHEN, CDR2 SYDVKM. CDR3 amino acids: CASSSAPETRSFF. DNA for the CDR3: TGTGCCAGCAGTTCGGCCCCGGAGACTAGATCGTTCTTC. The whole variable domain, remainder taken from reference TRBV28 and TRBJ2-1, is DVKVTQSSRYLVKRTGEKVFLECVQDMDHENMFWYRQDPGLGLRLIYFSYDVKMKEKGDIPEGYSVSREKKERFSLILESASTNQTSMYLCASSSAPETRSFFGPGTRLTVL.

The genes are TRBV10-3 and TRBJ2-1; TRBD1 matches at 8 bases. Germline V gene data show CDR1 as ENHRY and CDR2 as SYGVKD. The junction had 7 bases not matched to a gene; V was cut back by 7 bases and J by 2 bases. This CDR3 comprises 15 residues. The CDR3 DNA reads TGTGCCATCACGCAGGGGGCAAGTGCCTACAATGAGCAGTTCTTC. Protein sequence: CAITQGASAYNEQFF.

V and J are TRBV28 and TRBJ2-3, with TRBD1 matching over 9 bases. Germline CDR1 MDHEN, CDR2 SYDVKM. J lost 4 bases, V lost 8 bases, and 13 bases had no gene match. This CDR3 region has 16 residues. CDR3 in DNA: TGTGCCAGCCGCACATACAGGGGGCAGTTCTCAGATACGCAGTATTTT. This sequence encodes CASRTYRGQFSDTQYF.

Concerning this clonotype: A much larger clone lies a single base off, so this may be a read error. The chain recombines TRBV12-3 or TRBV12-4 with TRBJ1-2, with D perhaps matching TRBD1 (6 bases). V lost 5 bases to trimming and J lost 6 bases, with 16 bases between them. CDR3 length: 14 residues. The CDR3 sequence is CASSVVQGIDGYTF. The CDR3 DNA follows: TGTGCCAGCAGTGTGGTCCAGGGGATCGATGGCTACACCTTC.

The V gene is TRBV28, the J gene TRBJ1-2, with D possibly TRBD1 on 5 matching bases. Germline V gives CDR1 MDHEN, CDR2 SYDVKM. Trimming shortened V by 4 bases and J by 8 bases, and 11 bases separated the two germline ends. The CDR3 totals 12 residues. The CDR3, as DNA: TGTGCCAGCAGTTCCAGGGTCAGAGGCTACACCTTC. The encoded protein is CASSSRVRGYTF.

The chain carries TRBV7-3 and TRBJ2-5, with 14 nucleotides matching TRBD2. The CDR3 runs to 15 residues. Germline CDR1 SGHTA, CDR2 FQGTGA. Germline trimming cut 6 bases from V and 5 bases from J; bases unmatched to any gene: 5. The CDR3 sequence: CASSQGLAGEETQYF. CDR3 coding DNA: TGTGCCAGCAGTCAGGGACTAGCGGGGGAGGAGACCCAGTACTTC.

This clonotype was seen a few times. This sequence joins TRBV20-1 and TRBJ2-3, with 10 bases aligning to TRBD2. The CDR3 sequence is 15 residues long. V gave up 1 base and J gave up 6 bases; unmatched junction bases: 7. Germline-derived CDR1 and CDR2 are DFQATT and SNEGSKA (reference sequence). Written as DNA, the CDR3 is TGCAGTGCTAGAGGGCTAGCGGGGGACTTGGATACGCAGTATTTT. This encodes CSARGLAGDLDTQYF.

This clonotype occurred a few times. The rearrangement links TRBV11-2 to TRBJ2-7, with 9 bases identical to TRBD1. The J segment lost 3 bases and the V segment lost 6 bases, leaving 0 bases of the junction unmatched. This CDR3 has 12 residues. Germline V gene lookup returns CDR1 SGHAT and CDR2 FQNNGV. The CDR3, as DNA: TGTGCCAGCAGGGGACAGGGCTACGAGCAGTACTTC. It yields the protein CASRGQGYEQYF.

The gene calls are TRBV9 and TRBJ2-7; D might be TRBD1 or TRBD2, each matching 5 bases. The V gene lost 6 bases and the J gene lost 2 bases, with 15 bases spanning the gap. Germline V lookup: CDR1 SGDLS, CDR2 YYNGEE. The CDR3 length is 14 residues. DNA of the CDR3: TGTGCCAGCAACTGGAAGGGGACCCCCTACGAGCAGTACTTC. Translation gives CASNWKGTPYEQYF.

The rearrangement joins TRBV6-6 to TRBJ2-1; weak D call: TRBD2 (5 bases). V lost 4 bases and J lost 6, with 19 bases in between. The CDR3 runs 16 residues. Germline values: CDR1 MNHNY, CDR2 SVGAGI (reference sequence). For the CDR3, the DNA is TGTGCCAGCAGTTCCTCGCCGGGCGGCGGGTCCAATGAGCAGTTCTTC. It specifies CASSSSPGGGSNEQFF.

With respect to this clonotype: One junction end does not reproduce the germline sequence, and a read error may be involved. The chain uses TRBV4-1 and TRBJ2-1; 9 nucleotides match TRBD1. CDR3 size: 16 residues. Per germline, CDR1 MGHRA and CDR2 YSYEKL. Written as DNA, the CDR3 is TGCGCCAGCAGTTATCCGGGACAGGGTTCCTACAACGAGCAGTTCTTC. This encodes CASSYPGQGSYNEQFF.

In its sample, this clonotype was seen a few times. The V gene is TRBV9, the J gene TRBJ1-5; possible D gene TRBD1, 5 bases. Looked up from germline, CDR1 is SGDLS and CDR2 is YYNGEE. Trimming removed 0 bases from V and 3 bases from J, with 13 bases in between. This CDR3 contains 16 residues. The chain's CDR3 is CASSVGGRPLNQPQHF. In nucleotides, the CDR3 is TGTGCCAGCAGCGTAGGGGGCAGACCACTCAATCAGCCCCAGCATTTT.

The V and J genes are TRBV6-5 and TRBJ2-3, with D possibly TRBD2 on 6 matching bases. This CDR3 is built from 16 residues. The V end lost 0 bases, the J end lost 2 bases, and 12 bases lay between the germline ends. Germline CDR1 and CDR2: MNHEY and SVGAGI. CDR3 sequence reads: CASSYSMVADTDTQYF. The CDR3 DNA is TGTGCCAGCAGTTACTCGATGGTAGCGGACACAGATACGCAGTATTTT.